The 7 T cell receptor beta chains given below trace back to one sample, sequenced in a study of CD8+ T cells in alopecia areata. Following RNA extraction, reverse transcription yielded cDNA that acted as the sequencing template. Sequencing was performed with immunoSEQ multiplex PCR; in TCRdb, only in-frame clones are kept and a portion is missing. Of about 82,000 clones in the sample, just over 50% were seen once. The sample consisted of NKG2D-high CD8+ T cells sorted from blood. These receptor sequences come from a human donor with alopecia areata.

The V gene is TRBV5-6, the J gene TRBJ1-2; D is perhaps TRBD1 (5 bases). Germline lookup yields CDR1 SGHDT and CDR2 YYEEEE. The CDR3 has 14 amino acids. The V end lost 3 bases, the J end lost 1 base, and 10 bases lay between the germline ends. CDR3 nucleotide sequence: TGTGCCAGCAGCTGGAGGGGCAATAACTATGGCTACACCTTC. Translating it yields CASSWRGNNYGYTF.

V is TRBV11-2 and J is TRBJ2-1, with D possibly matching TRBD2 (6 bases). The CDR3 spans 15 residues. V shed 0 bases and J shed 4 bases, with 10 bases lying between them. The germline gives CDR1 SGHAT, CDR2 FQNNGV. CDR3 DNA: TGTGCCAGCAGCTTAGAAGGCGGGGCTTACAATGAGCAGTTCTTC. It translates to CASSLEGGAYNEQFF.

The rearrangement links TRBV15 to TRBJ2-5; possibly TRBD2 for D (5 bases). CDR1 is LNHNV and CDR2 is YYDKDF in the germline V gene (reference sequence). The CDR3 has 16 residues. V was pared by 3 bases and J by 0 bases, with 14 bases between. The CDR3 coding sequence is TGTGCCACCAGCAGCCCCGGGATGGACGACCAAGAGACCCAGTACTTC. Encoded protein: CATSSPGMDDQETQYF.

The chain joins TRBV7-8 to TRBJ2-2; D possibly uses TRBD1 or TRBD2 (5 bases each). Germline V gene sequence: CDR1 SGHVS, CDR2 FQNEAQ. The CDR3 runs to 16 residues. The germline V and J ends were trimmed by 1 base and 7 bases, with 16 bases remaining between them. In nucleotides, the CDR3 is TGTGCCAGCAGCTTAGTTATTTTGGGACGCGGCGGGGAGCTGTTTTTT. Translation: CASSLVILGRGGELFF.

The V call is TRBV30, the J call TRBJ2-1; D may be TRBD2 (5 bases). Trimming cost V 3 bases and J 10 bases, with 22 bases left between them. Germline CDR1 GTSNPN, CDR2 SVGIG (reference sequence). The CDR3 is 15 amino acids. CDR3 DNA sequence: TGTGCCTGGAGCCCCTCTAACTGGGCTAGACTAGAGCAGTTCTTC. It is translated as CAWSPSNWARLEQFF.

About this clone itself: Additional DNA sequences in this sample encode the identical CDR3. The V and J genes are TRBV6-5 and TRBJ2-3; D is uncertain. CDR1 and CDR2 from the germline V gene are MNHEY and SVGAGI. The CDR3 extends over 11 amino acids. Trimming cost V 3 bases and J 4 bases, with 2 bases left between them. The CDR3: CASSYSDTQYF. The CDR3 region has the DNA TGTGCCAGCAGTTATTCAGATACGCAGTATTTT.

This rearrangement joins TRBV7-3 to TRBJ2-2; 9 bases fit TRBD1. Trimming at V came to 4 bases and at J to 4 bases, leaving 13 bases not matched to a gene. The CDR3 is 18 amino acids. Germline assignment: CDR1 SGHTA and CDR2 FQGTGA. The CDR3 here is CASSYRDREMVGTGELFF. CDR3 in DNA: TGTGCCAGCAGCTACCGGGACAGGGAGATGGTGGGCACCGGGGAGCTGTTTTTT.